The next 16 T cell receptor beta chains were all read from a single sample in a study of blood T cell repertoires in COVID-19. TCRdb keeps only in-frame clones here, not all; method: immunoSEQ multiplex PCR. The sample has tens of thousands of clones; roughly 76% are singletons. The sequenced sample consisted of peripheral blood. These receptor sequences come from a woman of 80 years or more with active or convalescent COVID-19.

In nucleotides, the CDR3 is TGTGCCACCAGTGACGGGGGTTTTAGCAATCAGCCCCAGCATTTT. Translating gives CATSDGGFSNQPQHF. The chain employs TRBV24-1 and TRBJ1-5, with D perhaps TRBD1 (5 bases). This CDR3 comprises 15 residues. V was shortened by 4 bases and J by 0 bases, with 9 bases between the two germline ends. Germline V gene sequence: CDR1 KGHDR, CDR2 SFDVKD.

This clone was counted a single time. This sequence joins TRBV5-8 and TRBJ2-7, with a tentative D call TRBD1 (5 bases). The CDR3 totals 15 residues. V lost 0 bases, J lost 2 bases, and 12 bases lay in between. Germline assignment: CDR1 SGHTS and CDR2 YDEGEE. The CDR3 DNA follows: TGTGCCAGCAGCTTGGCCGCGAGACAGACCTACGAGCAGTACTTC. Amino acids: CASSLAARQTYEQYF. Full variable domain (outside the CDR3, taken from reference TRBV5-8 and TRBJ2-7): EAGVTQSPTHLIKTRGQQATLRCSPISGHTSVYWYQQALGLGLQFLLWYDEGEERNRGNFPPRFSGRQFPNYSSELNVNALELEDSALYLCASSLAARQTYEQYFGPGTRLTVT.

The V call is TRBV7-2, the J call TRBJ2-7; 8 bases line up with TRBD1. Trimming cost V 5 bases and J 3 bases; bases outside gene matches: 6. Looked up from germline, CDR1 is SGHTA and CDR2 is FQGNSA. The CDR3 runs to 14 residues. This CDR3 reads CASSLPGQGYEQYF. In DNA form, the CDR3 reads TGTGCCAGCAGCCTCCCTGGACAGGGCTACGAGCAGTACTTC.

The CDR3 sequence is CASSRTGTHYNEQFF. CDR3 sequence (DNA): TGTGCCAGCAGTAGAACCGGGACTCATTACAATGAGCAGTTCTTC. This chain uses TRBV11-3 with TRBJ2-1, with a tentative D call TRBD2 (6 bases). This CDR3 region has 15 residues. Between the trimmed V and J ends, which lost 6 bases and 4 bases, there was a span of 16 bases. Per germline, CDR1 SGHNT and CDR2 YENEEA.

The CDR3 coding sequence is TGTGCCAGCAGCCGGGACTACACTCAAGAGACCCAGTACTTC. It codes for CASSRDYTQETQYF. The chain is built from TRBV7-2 and TRBJ2-5, with TRBD2 identical over 7 bases. Per germline, CDR1 SGHTA and CDR2 FQGNSA. The CDR3 covers 14 residues. The trim removed 5 bases at V and 2 bases at J, leaving 5 bases unmatched.

V is TRBV18 and J is TRBJ2-1; tentative D call: TRBD2 (5 bases). There are 17 residues in the CDR3. The V gene's germline CDR1 is KGHSH and CDR2 LQKENI. Trimming took off 4 bases at V and 4 bases at J, with 20 bases between the two ends. The CDR3 protein is CASSQNTPGFLYNEQFF. DNA for the CDR3: TGTGCCAGCTCACAAAATACCCCGGGGTTTCTTTACAATGAGCAGTTCTTC.

The V gene is TRBV19, the J gene TRBJ1-1; 7 bases align to TRBD1. The germline CDR1 and CDR2 sequences are LNHDA and SQIVND (reference sequence). The CDR3 extends over 14 amino acids. The J segment lost 0 bases and the V segment lost 5 bases, leaving 3 bases of the junction unmatched. CDR3 in DNA: TGTGCCAGTAGTTTTACAGGGGTGAACACTGAAGCTTTCTTT. This codes for CASSFTGVNTEAFF.

This clone was picked up a small number of times. This chain connects TRBV9 to TRBJ2-2, with 8 nucleotides matching TRBD2. Trimming removed 3 bases from V and 5 bases from J; junction bases left unmatched: 6. CDR1 and CDR2 (germline): SGDLS, YYNGEE. The CDR3 covers 15 residues. This CDR3 is CASSATGGRTGELFF. The CDR3 DNA reads TGTGCCAGCAGCGCCACGGGGGGGCGAACCGGGGAGCTGTTTTTT.

CDR3 sequence: CASSYAQGATGELFF. The CDR3 nucleotides read TGTGCCAGCAGTTACGCTCAGGGGGCTACGGGGGAGCTGTTTTTT. V usage is TRBV6-5 and J usage is TRBJ2-2, with 8 nucleotides matching TRBD1. From germline, CDR1 is MNHEY and CDR2 SVGAGI. Germline trimming cut 2 bases from V and 8 bases from J; bases unmatched to any gene: 7. The CDR3 totals 15 residues.

The chain uses TRBV19 and TRBJ1-2; D call uncertain. Germline CDR1 and CDR2: LNHDA and SQIVND (reference sequence). The CDR3 spans 15 residues. Trimming cost V 4 bases and J 1 base, with 13 bases left between them. The DNA of the CDR3 is TGTGCCAGTAGTACCGTCCGGACTCATAACTATGGCTACACCTTC. Protein sequence: CASSTVRTHNYGYTF.

The chain recombines TRBV9 with TRBJ1-1; tentative D call: TRBD1 (6 bases). CDR1 SGDLS and CDR2 YYNGEE come from the germline V gene. Trimming stripped 0 bases from V and 1 base from J, with 10 bases between. The CDR3 totals 15 residues. DNA of the CDR3: TGTGCCAGCAGCGTAGAGGGCAGGGGGAACACTGAAGCTTTCTTT. Its translation is CASSVEGRGNTEAFF.

The chain has TRBV4-1 and TRBJ2-1; TRBD1 might be the D (5 bases). Germline CDR1 reads MGHRA; CDR2 reads YSYEKL. The length of the CDR3 is 18 residues. V dropped 0 bases and J dropped 4 bases, with 19 bases sitting between them. The CDR3 loop is CASSQDFGAGQPYNEQFF. The DNA of the CDR3 is TGCGCCAGCAGCCAAGATTTTGGTGCAGGACAACCATACAATGAGCAGTTCTTC.

CDR3 loop: CASSPGTSGGAGDEQFF. Here the CDR3 DNA reads TGTGCCAGCAGCCCCGGGACTAGCGGGGGGGCAGGGGATGAGCAGTTCTTC. This chain connects TRBV9 to TRBJ2-1; 16 nucleotides line up with TRBD2. Germline V gene data show CDR1 as SGDLS and CDR2 as YYNGEE. Trimming removed 4 bases from V and 8 bases from J; junction bases left unmatched: 9. CDR3 length: 17 residues.

The chain carries TRBV24-1 and TRBJ2-7; tentatively, D is TRBD1 (7 bases). The V gene lost 2 bases and the J gene lost 5 bases, with 15 bases spanning the gap. Germline-derived CDR1 and CDR2 are KGHDR and SFDVKD. This CDR3 contains 15 residues. The DNA for the CDR3 is TGTGCCACCAGTGATTGGCAGGGGGGCAGGAACGAGCAGTACTTC. It translates to CATSDWQGGRNEQYF.

The chain joins TRBV18 to TRBJ2-7, with TRBD1 as a possible D gene (6 bases). The CDR3 totals 15 residues. V lost 3 bases and J lost 6, with 18 bases in between. Germline loops: CDR1 KGHSH, CDR2 LQKENI. This chain's CDR3 is CASSPPGRGVFEQYF. Here the CDR3 DNA reads TGTGCCAGCTCACCGCCGGGCAGGGGTGTCTTCGAGCAGTACTTC.

The genes are TRBV6-5 and TRBJ1-6; possible D gene TRBD1, 6 bases. V lost 10 bases to trimming and J lost 7 bases, with 17 bases between them. The CDR3 is 14 residues long. Looked up from germline, CDR1 is MNHEY and CDR2 is SVGAGI. CDR3 protein: CATPGAGANSPLHF. CDR3 nucleotide sequence: TGTGCCACCCCCGGAGCGGGGGCGAATTCACCCCTCCACTTT.